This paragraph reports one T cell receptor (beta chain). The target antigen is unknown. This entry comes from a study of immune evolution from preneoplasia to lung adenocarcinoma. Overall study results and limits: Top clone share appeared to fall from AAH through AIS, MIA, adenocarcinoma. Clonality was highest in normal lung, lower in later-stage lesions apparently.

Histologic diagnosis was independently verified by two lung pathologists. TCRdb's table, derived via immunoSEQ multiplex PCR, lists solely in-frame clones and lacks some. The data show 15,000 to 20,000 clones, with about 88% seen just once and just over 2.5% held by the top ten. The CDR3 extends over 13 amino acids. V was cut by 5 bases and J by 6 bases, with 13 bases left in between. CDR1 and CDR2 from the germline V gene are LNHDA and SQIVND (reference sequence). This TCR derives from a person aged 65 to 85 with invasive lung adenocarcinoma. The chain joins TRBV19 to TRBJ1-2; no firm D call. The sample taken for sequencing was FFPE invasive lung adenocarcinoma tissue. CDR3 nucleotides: TGTGCCAGTAGTTCAACGGCTGGGCATGGCTACACCTTC. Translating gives CASSSTAGHGYTF. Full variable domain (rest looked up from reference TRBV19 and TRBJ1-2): DGGITQSPKYLFRKEGQNVTLSCEQNLNHDAMYWYRQDPGQGLRLIYYSQIVNDFQKGDIAEGYSVSREKKESFPLTVTSAQKNPTAFYLCASSSTAGHGYTFGSGTRLTVV.